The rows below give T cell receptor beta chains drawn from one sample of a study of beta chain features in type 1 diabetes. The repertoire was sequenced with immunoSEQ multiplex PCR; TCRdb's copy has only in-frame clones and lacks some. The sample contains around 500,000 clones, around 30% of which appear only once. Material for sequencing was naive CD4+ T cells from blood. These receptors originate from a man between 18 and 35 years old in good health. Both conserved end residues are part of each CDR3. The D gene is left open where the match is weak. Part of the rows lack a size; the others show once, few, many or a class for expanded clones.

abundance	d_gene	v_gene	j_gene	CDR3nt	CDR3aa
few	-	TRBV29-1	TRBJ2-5	TGCAGCGTTCCCAGGGGCAAACCGGAACGCCTGGAGACCCAGTACTTC	CSVPRGKPERLETQYF
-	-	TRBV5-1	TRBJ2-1	TGCGCCAGCAGCATCCGGACAGAGTACAATGAGCAGTTCTTC	CASSIRTEYNEQFF
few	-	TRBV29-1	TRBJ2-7	TGCAGCGTTGCGGGGGCGCTGGACATATACGAGCAGTACTTC	CSVAGALDIYEQYF
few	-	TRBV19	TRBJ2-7	TGTGCCAGTTCCCGCCTCCTTGTAGGGTACGAGCAGTACTTC	CASSRLLVGYEQYF
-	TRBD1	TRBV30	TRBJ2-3	TGTGCCTGGAGTGGGGACAGTCACCTCACAGATACGCAGTATTTT	CAWSGDSHLTDTQYF
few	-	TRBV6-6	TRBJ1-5	TGTGCCAGCAGTTACTCGAAAGGGATGGAGGGTCAGCCCCAGCATTTT	CASSYSKGMEGQPQHF
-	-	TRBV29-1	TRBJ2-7	TGCAGCGTTCTGACGGACTACGAGCAGTACTTC	CSVLTDYEQYF
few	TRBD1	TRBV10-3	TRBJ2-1	TGTGCCATCAGTTTTCAGGACAGGGTTATCGATGAGCAGTTCTTC	CAISFQDRVIDEQFF
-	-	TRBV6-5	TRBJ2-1	TGTGCCAGCCGGGGTCGGGAGCAGTTCTTC	CASRGREQFF
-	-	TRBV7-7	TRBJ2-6	TGTGCTAGCCGCCCCTTAGCCGGGGCCAACGTCCTGACTTTC	CASRPLAGANVLTF
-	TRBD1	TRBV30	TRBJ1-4	TGTGCCCTCGGGACAGGGGATCCTAATGAAAAACTGTTTTTT	CALGTGDPNEKLFF
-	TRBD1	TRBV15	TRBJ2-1	TGTGCCTCCCGGGACAGGGGCAAAAATGAGCAGTTCTTC	CASRDRGKNEQFF
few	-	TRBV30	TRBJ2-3	TGTGCCTGGAGTGACACAGATACGCAGTATTTT	CAWSDTDTQYF
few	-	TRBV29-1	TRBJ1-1	TGCAGCGTTTTAGGTCCCGATCCTGAAGCTTTCTTT	CSVLGPDPEAFF
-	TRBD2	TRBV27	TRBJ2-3	TGTGCCAGCAAAGGACTAGCGGGAGGGCCGGTTACGCAGTATTTT	CASKGLAGGPVTQYF
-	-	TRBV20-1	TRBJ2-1	TGCAGTGCTAGAGCGGAACATGAGCAGTTCTTC	CSARAEHEQFF
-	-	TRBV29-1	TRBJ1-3	TGCAGCGTCGTTTTCCAGGCTGGAAACACCATATATTTT	CSVVFQAGNTIYF
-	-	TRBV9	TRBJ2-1	TGTGCCAGCAGGAGGGCCGGTGGTGAGCAGTTCTTC	CASRRAGGEQFF
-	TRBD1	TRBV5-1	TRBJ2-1	TGCGCCAGCAGCTCGGACAGGGCATTCTACAATGAGCAGTTCTTC	CASSSDRAFYNEQFF
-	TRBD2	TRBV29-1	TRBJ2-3	TGCAGCGCACGGACTAGCGGGTTTACAGATACGCAGTATTTT	CSARTSGFTDTQYF
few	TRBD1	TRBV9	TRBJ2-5	TGTGCCAGCAGTGTGACCGGGACAGTTTGGGAGACCCAGTACTTC	CASSVTGTVWETQYF
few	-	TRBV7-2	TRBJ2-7	TGTGCCAGCAGCCCAGGGGGGTCCATGGATTACGAGCAGTACTTC	CASSPGGSMDYEQYF
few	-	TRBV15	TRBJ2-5	TGTGCCACCAGCCCTAGGGGATACCAAGAGACCCAGTACTTC	CATSPRGYQETQYF
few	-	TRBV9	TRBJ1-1	TGTGCCAGCAGCCCGTCGCCAAGACGAAACACTGAAGCTTTCTTT	CASSPSPRRNTEAFF
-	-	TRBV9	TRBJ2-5	TGTGCCAGCAGCTCGGCAGGGGTGGGGGAGACCCAGTACTTC	CASSSAGVGETQYF
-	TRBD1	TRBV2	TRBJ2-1	TGTGCCAGCAGTGGACAGGGCCTTGGGTTCTTC	CASSGQGLGFF